This T cell receptor beta chain was obtained from a study of cytomegalovirus exposure and HLA in healthy donors (dated by TCRdb to the late 2010s). Background on the whole study: An earlier analysis of several hundred of the donors reported 276 Gb of sequence data and 90 million to 120 million unique TCR beta sequences obtained from approximately 180 million T cells. The genetic ancestry cluster associated with self-reported Caucasian donors included 65% to 90% of the roughly 380 genotyped donors. In an earlier analysis of over 550 of the donors, high-throughput TCR beta sequencing was used to judge whether each TCR beta V gene segment behaved as functional or pseudogenic. About 5 DR-DQ haplotypes were handled as single units for association and clustering, since linkage in the cohort was strong. Donor age, sex, ethnicity and CMV serostatus were compiled together with the repertoire data. To predict cytomegalovirus infection status, the study brought together high-throughput TCR immunosequencing, statistical association of individual TCRs with disease status, and machine learning. Typing coverage differed by locus: A, B, C, DRB1 and DQB1 were typed in roughly 620-630 donors, DQA1 in roughly 500, DPA1 in 600 to 610, and DPB1 in 472. An early release that covered several hundred HLA-typed donors contained approximately 300 gigabases of sequencing data and 65 million to 100 million unique TCR sequences. Class I and class II HLA loci were covered by the typing at four-digit resolution. The study used immunosequencing to profile the T cell repertoires of 600 to 850 subjects and linked those repertoires to cytomegalovirus serostatus. Every discovery cohort repertoire had been produced on one sequencing platform. Among over 350 genotyped donors of the cohort, an average of about 240,000 unique TCR beta nucleotide sequences were sequenced per donor, 15% to 20% of them non-productive. A later genetic analysis used genome-wide SNP genotypes for 398 of the 666 donors, treating that subset as a discovery cohort. Rather than drawing on any new phenotypic data, the later analysis identified candidate immune exposures from TCR beta sequences and the way those sequences occurred across donors. A later analysis re-examined previously published TCR beta repertoires from more than 650 donors and added high-resolution HLA genotyping to investigate patterns of TCR occurrence. Along with the roughly 670-subject first cohort, a separate validation cohort of over 90 different subjects was used. The aim of the study was to test whether cataloging public T cell receptors could identify signatures of past pathogen exposure. The full study reports these points: In a later analysis, HLA-associated TCR beta chains were found to be more clonally expanded and to have lower generation probabilities than equally common non-associated chains. A cluster of highly shared sequence variants was judged likely to be a technical artifact of the sequencing pipeline. Roughly uniform sequencing depth across donors was assumed in presence/absence analyses, although this assumption may not hold. An earlier analysis of roughly 570 of the donors showed that most TCR beta V segments appeared in productive rearrangements either about 87% or about 30% of the time, which broadly matched IMGT annotations. Several of the top co-occurrence clusters appeared to be linked to parvovirus B19, influenza, CMV and Epstein-Barr virus, according to a later analysis. In a later genetic analysis, a missense DCLRE1C variant was associated with V-gene and J-gene trimming of TCR beta chains, and the association was replicated in an independent cohort. A later analysis found that TCR association rates varied across HLA loci, with DRB1 alleles showing the most associated TCRs and HLA-C alleles the fewest. The authors suggested that the approach could potentially be extended to other disease states and immunological phenotypes. According to a later genetic analysis, donors in an Asian-associated ancestry cluster had fewer N-insertions in productive TCRs than the approximately 690-donor mean. A few of the identified cytomegalovirus-associated TCR beta chains were confirmed in vitro to be specific for cytomegalovirus antigens. Linkage disequilibrium might explain the correlated functional status among segregating V segments, but an unknown experimental factor could not be ruled out. When HLA alleles, especially DR and DQ, strongly co-occurred, TCR associations were difficult to assign to individual alleles. Across donors, most TCR sequences were observed very rarely, whereas some public TCRs were present in many individuals. Because HLA typing was missing for some donors at each locus, association tests included only the typed subset. In both the original and validation cohorts, the classifier was reported to diagnose cytomegalovirus status with high specificity and sensitivity. CMV serostatus was the only immune exposure information available for the cohort. The 87-base-pair reads could not distinguish some IMGT-functional V segments, including TRBV6-2 and TRBV6-3, so those segments were excluded. At a false discovery rate of 0.05, a later analysis linked about 17,000 TCR beta sequences to specific HLA alleles. Fewer than 20 rarely observed V segments, including chromosome 9 orphons, were excluded from the earlier analysis of some 590 of the donors because counts were too low. This cohort had only TCR beta chains sequenced, and the lack of alpha or paired-chain data limited which features could be detected. A total of roughly 160 TCR beta chains were listed by the study as associated with cytomegalovirus. A further reported finding was that TCR beta sequences accurately predicted the HLA-A and HLA-B alleles for most subjects in the first cohort. In a later analysis, most CMV-associated TCR beta chains were found to appear HLA-restricted, with HLA associations seemingly driven largely by CMV exposure.

V sheds 4 bases and J sheds 3 bases, leaving 18 bases between their ends. There are 16 amino acids in the CDR3, from cysteine to phenylalanine inclusive. Of the read, only the CDR3 DNA is kept; its 48 bases are in frame from base 1. The germline V gene (reference sequence) specifies MNHEY as CDR1 and SMNVEV as CDR2. The cohort comprised under 700 healthy bone marrow donors. Cohort members were all nominally healthy when sampled, although unrecorded immune exposures were likely present. The donor tested CMV seronegative, placing the donor among the approximately 400 seronegative members of the cohort. A peripheral blood sample was collected from each donor, and TCR beta sequencing was performed on peripheral blood mononuclear cells. The Qiagen DNeasy Blood Extraction Kit was used to extract genomic DNA from the blood cell samples. The protocol used for the library was the immunoSEQ multiplex PCR assay. A mixture of 60 forward primers for TCR Vbeta segments and 13 reverse primers for TCR Jbeta segments was used in the multiplex PCR. A multiplex PCR assay on genomic DNA amplified the CDR3 region of rearranged TCR beta genes. The amplified TCR beta libraries were sequenced on the Illumina HiSeq System as 87-base-pair reads. Processing in the source paper ran as follows. A later analysis counted 75 million to 100 million unique TCR beta chains across the 690 or so repertoires, and some 11 million of these chains were shared by at least two donors. Raw reads were error-corrected and collapsed into unique sequences by a nearest-neighbor algorithm in which closely related sequences were merged to remove PCR and sequencing errors. V, D and J gene segments were assigned by aligning CDR3 sequences to IMGT reference sequences. For a sequence to be retained, a match of at least six nucleotides was required to both a V gene segment and a J gene segment. Rearrangements were called productive when the CDR3 lacked stop codons and stayed in frame with V and J; all others were non-productive. CDR3 was defined according to IMGT convention as the region running from the second conserved V-encoded cysteine to the conserved J-encoded phenylalanine. Sequences without an unambiguous match to a single V gene segment were excluded from the earlier analysis of approximately 600 of the donors. In an earlier analysis of 587 of the donors, a V segment was called functional when productive rearrangements were above 56.7%, and segregating when the standard deviation between donors exceeded 5%. A statistical classification framework was built for diagnosing cytomegalovirus status from the catalog of TCR beta chain sequences. V and J gene assignment, in a later analysis, came from comparing TCR nucleotide sequences with IMGT/GENE-DB human TR gene sequences. The TCRdist pipeline was used in a later analysis to assign CDR3 sequences and most-parsimonious VDJ recombination scenarios. In a later analysis, each TCR beta chain was defined by its CDR3 amino acid sequence together with its V-gene family, and reads without a unique V-gene family were excluded. In a later analysis, a few hundred highly shared, low-generation-probability nucleotide sequences were removed to address suspected cross-contamination and a sequencing artifact. For each public chain, a later analysis derived a clonal expansion index from normalized ranks of inferred template counts within each repertoire. A later analysis computed generation probabilities with a VDJ recombination model fitted to out-of-frame rearrangements, and checked the results against IGoR. In a later analysis, TCR-TCR, TCR-HLA and TCR-CMV co-occurrence was scored with hypergeometric tests, and a repertoire-size bias correction was applied to TCR pairs. In a later analysis, false discovery rates were estimated by permuting HLA or CMV assignments 20 times. In a later analysis, co-occurring TCRs were grouped using DBSCAN, with TCRdist sequence similarity added in when clustering inside HLA-allele-positive subsets. For co-occurrence clustering, repertoires with fewer than 30,000 or more than 120,000 public chains were excluded, along with roughly 5 repertoires with anomalous nucleotide sharing. As stored in TCRdb, this immuneACCESS dataset retains in-frame rearrangements with V and J assigned. A fraction of the clones does not appear; measured against another copy, unresolved V genes explain less than half of the discrepancy, and the remainder lacks a known reason. V, J and clone size were drawn from that table, and D and trimming were deduced from the DNA. The sample includes about 140,000 clones, with roughly 9.4% observed a single time. Around 1.9% of the sample comes from the top ten.

This clone came up a few times. Its antigen target is currently unknown. No clone much larger than this one lies a single base away; base qualities are absent. This TCR was sampled from a male donor in good health and CMV-seronegative. Recombination linked TRBV27 to TRBJ1-1; tentative D gene TRBD1, with 6 bases matching. Sequencing input: PBMCs. The CDR3 corresponds to CASSSILLTGDTEAFF. The nucleotides are TGTGCCAGCAGTTCAATACTTTTGACAGGCGACACTGAAGCTTTCTTT.